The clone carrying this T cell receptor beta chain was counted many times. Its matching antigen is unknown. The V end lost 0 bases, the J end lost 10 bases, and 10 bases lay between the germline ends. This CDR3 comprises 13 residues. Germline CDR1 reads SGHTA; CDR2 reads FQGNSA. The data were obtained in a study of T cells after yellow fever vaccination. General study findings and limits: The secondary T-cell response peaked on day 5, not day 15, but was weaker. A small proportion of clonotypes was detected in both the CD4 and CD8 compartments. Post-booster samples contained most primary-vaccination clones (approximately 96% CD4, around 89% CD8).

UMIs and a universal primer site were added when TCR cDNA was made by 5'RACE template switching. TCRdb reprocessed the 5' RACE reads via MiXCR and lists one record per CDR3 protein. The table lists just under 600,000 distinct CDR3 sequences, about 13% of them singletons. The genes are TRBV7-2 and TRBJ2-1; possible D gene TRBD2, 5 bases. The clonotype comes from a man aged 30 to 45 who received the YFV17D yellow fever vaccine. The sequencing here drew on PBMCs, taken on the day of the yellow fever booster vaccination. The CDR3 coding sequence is TGTGCCAGCAGCTTAGCTCTCGGCGGGGAGCAGTTCTTC. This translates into CASSLALGGEQFF.